The TCR delta chain under discussion was sequenced for a study of Vδ1+ human thymocytes. On this clone itself: Its antigen is unknown.

Extracted RNA was reverse transcribed into cDNA. Pooled V-gene forward primers with one constant-region reverse primer generated the CDR3 amplicons by multiplex PCR. TCRdb processed the multiplex PCR reads again with the CATT caller. The sample holds just under 55,000 delta-chain clones; approximately 15% are singletons and the top ten take approximately 0.54%. Study-wide results and caveats: Highly polyclonal TRG and TRD repertoires with Gaussian CDR3 length distributions appeared in thymus. Bulk data may be misread because of unexpected Vdelta2 sequences.

From germline, CDR1 is TSWWSYY and CDR2 QGS. V lost 2 bases, J lost 0 bases, and 17 bases stayed unmatched. The CDR3 has 20 amino acids. The chain has TRDV1 and TRDJ1, with 8 bases fitting TRDD3. The sequence was collected from a boy in the first two years of life who had congenital heart surgery. The sequenced material came from Vdelta1+ gamma-delta thymocytes from the thymus. This sample's subset: FACS-sorted CD3+ TCRalphabeta- TCRVdelta1+ TCRVdelta2- thymocytes. CDR3 sequence (DNA): TGTGCTCTTGGGGAAAATCCCTCCAACTTGGGGGATCCTCACACCGATAAACTCATCTTT. It encodes CALGENPSNLGDPHTDKLIF.